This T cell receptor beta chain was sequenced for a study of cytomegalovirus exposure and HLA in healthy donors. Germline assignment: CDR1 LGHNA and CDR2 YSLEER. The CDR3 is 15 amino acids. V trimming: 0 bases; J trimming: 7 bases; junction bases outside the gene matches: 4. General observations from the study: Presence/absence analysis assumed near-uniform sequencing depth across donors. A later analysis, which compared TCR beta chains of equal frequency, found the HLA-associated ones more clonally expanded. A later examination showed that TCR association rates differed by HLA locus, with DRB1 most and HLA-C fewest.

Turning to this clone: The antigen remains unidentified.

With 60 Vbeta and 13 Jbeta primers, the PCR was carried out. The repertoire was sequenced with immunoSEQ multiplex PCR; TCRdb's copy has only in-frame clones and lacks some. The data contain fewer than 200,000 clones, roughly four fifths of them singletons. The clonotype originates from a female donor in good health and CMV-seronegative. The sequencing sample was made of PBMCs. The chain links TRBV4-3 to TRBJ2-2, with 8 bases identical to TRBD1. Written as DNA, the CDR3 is TGCGCCAGCAGCCAAGAGACAGGGGTTAGCGGGGAGCTGTTTTTT. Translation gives CASSQETGVSGELFF.